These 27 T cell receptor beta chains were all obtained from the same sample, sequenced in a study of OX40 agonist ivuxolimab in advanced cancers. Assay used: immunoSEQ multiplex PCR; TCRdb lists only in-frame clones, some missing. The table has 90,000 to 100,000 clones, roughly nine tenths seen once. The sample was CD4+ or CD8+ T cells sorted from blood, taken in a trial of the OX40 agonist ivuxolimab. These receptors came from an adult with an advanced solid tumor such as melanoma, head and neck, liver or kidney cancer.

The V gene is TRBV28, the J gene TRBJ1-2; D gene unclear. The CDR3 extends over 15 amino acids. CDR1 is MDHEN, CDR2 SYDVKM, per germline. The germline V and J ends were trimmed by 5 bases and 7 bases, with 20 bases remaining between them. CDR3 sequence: CASSPPVTAVGGYTF. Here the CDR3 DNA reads TGTGCCAGCAGTCCCCCCGTAACGGCGGTGGGTGGCTACACCTTC.

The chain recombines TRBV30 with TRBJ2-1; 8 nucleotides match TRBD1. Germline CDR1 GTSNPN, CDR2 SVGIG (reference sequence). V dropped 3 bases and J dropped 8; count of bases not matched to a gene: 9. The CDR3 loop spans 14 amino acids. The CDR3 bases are TGTGCCTGGAGAGGGCAGGGGGCGGGGCATGAGCAGTTCTTC. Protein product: CAWRGQGAGHEQFF.

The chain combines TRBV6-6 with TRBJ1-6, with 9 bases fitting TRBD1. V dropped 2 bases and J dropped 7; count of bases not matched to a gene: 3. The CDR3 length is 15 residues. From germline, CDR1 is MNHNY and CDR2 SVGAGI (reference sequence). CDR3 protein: CASSYVGQGNSPLHF. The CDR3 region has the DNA TGTGCCAGCAGTTACGTAGGACAGGGGAATTCACCCCTCCACTTT.

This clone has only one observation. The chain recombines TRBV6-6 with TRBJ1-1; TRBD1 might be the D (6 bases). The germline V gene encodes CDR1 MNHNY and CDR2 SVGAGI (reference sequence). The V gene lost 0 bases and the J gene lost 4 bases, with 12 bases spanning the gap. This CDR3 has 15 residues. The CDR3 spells CASSYSLGARTEAFF. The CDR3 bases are TGTGCCAGCAGTTACTCGTTGGGGGCCCGCACTGAAGCTTTCTTT.

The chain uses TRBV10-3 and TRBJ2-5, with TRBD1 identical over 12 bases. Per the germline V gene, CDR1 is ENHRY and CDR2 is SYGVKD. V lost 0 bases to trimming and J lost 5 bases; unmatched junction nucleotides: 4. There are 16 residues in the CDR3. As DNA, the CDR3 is TGTGCCATCAGTGAGTCGGGGACAGGGGGCCGGGAGACCCAGTACTTC. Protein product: CAISESGTGGRETQYF.

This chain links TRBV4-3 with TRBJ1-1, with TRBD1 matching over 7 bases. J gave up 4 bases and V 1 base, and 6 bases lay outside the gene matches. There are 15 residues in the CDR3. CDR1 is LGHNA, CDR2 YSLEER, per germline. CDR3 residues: CASSQVTDRATEAFF. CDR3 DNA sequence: TGCGCCAGCAGCCAAGTAACAGACAGGGCCACTGAAGCTTTCTTT.

CDR3 loop: CASSPRGRDTEAFF. For the CDR3, the DNA is TGTGCCAGCAGCCCTAGAGGACGGGACACTGAAGCTTTCTTT. The chain carries TRBV9 and TRBJ1-1, with no clear D. Between the trimmed V and J ends, which lost 4 bases and 3 bases, there was a span of 13 bases. Germline V gene data show CDR1 as SGDLS and CDR2 as YYNGEE. The CDR3 loop spans 14 amino acids.

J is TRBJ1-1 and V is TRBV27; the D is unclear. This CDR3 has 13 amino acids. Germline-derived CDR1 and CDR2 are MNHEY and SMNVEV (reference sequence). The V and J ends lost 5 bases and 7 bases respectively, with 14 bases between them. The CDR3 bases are TGTGCCAGCAGTCTCAAGGGATCATATGAAGCTTTCTTT. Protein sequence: CASSLKGSYEAFF.

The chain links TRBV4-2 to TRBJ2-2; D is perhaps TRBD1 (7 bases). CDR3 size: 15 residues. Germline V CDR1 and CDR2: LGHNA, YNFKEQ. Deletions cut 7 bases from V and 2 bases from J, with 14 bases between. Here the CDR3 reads CASTGGQTNTGELFF. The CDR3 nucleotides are TGTGCCAGCACCGGGGGACAGACTAACACCGGGGAGCTGTTTTTT.

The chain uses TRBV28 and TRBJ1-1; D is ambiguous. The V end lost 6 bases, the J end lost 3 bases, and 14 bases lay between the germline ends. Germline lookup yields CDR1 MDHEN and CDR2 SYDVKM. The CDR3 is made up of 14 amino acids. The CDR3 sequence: CASRTTTKYTEAFF. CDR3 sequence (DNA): TGTGCCAGCAGGACGACAACCAAATACACTGAAGCTTTCTTT.

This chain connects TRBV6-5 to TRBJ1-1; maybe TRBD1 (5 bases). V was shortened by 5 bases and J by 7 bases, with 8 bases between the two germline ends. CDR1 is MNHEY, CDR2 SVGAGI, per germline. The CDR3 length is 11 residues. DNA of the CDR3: TGTGCCAGCAGTAATCAGGGTGAAGCTTTCTTT. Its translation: CASSNQGEAFF.

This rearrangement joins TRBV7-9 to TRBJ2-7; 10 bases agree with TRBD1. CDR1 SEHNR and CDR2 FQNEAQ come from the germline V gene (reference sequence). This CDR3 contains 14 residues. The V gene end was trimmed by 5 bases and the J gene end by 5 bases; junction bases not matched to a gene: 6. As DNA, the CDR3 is TGTGCCAGCAGCCCGGGACAGGGGCCCCACGAGCAGTACTTC. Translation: CASSPGQGPHEQYF. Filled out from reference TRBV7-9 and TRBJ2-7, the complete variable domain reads DTGVSQNPRHKITKRGQNVTFRCDPISEHNRLYWYRQTLGQGPEFLTYFQNEAQLEKSRLLSDRFSAERPKGSFSTLEIQRTEQGDSAMYLCASSPGQGPHEQYFGPGTRLTVT.

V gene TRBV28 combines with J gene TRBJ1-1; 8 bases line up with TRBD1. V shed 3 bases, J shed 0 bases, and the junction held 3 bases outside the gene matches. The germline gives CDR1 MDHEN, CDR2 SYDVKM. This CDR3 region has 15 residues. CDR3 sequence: CASSLTGELNTEAFF. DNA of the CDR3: TGTGCCAGCAGTTTGACAGGGGAGTTGAACACTGAAGCTTTCTTT.

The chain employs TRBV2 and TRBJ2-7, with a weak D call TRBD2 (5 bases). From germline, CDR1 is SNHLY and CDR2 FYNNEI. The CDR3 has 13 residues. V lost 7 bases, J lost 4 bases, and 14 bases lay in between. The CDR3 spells CASTERSGYEQYF. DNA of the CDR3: TGTGCCAGCACCGAAAGGTCGGGATACGAGCAGTACTTC.

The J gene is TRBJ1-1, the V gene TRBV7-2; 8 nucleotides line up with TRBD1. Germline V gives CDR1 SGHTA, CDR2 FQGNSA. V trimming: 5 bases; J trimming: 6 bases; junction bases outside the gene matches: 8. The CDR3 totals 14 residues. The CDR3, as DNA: TGTGCCAGCAGCCGACAGGGGCACGGCGCTGAAGCTTTCTTT. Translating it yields CASSRQGHGAEAFF. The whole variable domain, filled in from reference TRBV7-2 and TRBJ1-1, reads GAGVSQSPSNKVTEKGKDVELRCDPISGHTALYWYRQSLGQGLEFLIYFQGNSAPDKSGLPSDRFSAERTGGSVSTLTIQRTQQEDSAVYLCASSRQGHGAEAFFGQGTRLTVV.

This CDR3 is CASSFRQGGGYTF. CDR3 DNA sequence: TGTGCCAGCAGTTTTAGGCAAGGTGGAGGCTACACCTTC. The chain recombines TRBV28 with TRBJ1-2; no clear D gene. V dropped 3 bases and J dropped 8 bases, with 13 bases sitting between them. CDR1 MDHEN and CDR2 SYDVKM come from the germline V gene. This CDR3 is 13 amino acids long.

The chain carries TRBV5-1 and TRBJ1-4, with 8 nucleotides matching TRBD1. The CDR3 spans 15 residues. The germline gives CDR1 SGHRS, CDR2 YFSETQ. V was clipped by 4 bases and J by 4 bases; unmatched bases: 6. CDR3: CASSPGQAVNEKLFF. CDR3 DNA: TGCGCCAGCAGCCCGGGACAGGCCGTTAATGAAAAACTGTTTTTT.

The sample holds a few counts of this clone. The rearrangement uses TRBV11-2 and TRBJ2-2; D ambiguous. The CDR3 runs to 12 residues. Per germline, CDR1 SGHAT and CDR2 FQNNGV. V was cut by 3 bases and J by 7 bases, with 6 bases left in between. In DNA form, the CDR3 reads TGTGCCAGCAGCTTCCCGGTCGGGGAGCTGTTTTTT. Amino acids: CASSFPVGELFF. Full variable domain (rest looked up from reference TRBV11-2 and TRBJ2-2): EAGVAQSPRYKIIEKRQSVAFWCNPISGHATLYWYQQILGQGPKLLIQFQNNGVVDDSQLPKDRFSAERLKGVDSTLKIQPAKLEDSAVYLCASSFPVGELFFGEGSRLTVL.

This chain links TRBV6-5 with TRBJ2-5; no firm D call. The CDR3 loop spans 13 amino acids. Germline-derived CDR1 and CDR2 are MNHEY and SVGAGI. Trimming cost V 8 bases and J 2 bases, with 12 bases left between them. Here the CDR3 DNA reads TGTGCCAGCGCCCCGACGTTACAAGAGACCCAGTACTTC. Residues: CASAPTLQETQYF.

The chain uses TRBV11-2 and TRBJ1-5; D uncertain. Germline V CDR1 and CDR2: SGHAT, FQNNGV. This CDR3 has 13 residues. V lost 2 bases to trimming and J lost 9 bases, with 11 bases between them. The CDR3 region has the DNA TGTGCCAGCAGCTTAACAGTGGAGCGGCCCCAGCATTTT. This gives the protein CASSLTVERPQHF.

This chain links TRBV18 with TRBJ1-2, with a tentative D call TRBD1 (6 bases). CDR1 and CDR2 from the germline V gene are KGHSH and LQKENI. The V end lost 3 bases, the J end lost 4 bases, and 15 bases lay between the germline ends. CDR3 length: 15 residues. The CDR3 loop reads CASSPEAGEAYGYTF. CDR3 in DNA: TGTGCCAGCTCACCGGAAGCAGGGGAGGCCTATGGCTACACCTTC.

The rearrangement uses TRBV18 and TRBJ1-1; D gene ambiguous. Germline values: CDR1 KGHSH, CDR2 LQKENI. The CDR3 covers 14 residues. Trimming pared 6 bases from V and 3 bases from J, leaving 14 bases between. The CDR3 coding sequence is TGTGCCAGCTCCTCTACTTACACGGACACTGAAGCTTTCTTT. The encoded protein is CASSSTYTDTEAFF.

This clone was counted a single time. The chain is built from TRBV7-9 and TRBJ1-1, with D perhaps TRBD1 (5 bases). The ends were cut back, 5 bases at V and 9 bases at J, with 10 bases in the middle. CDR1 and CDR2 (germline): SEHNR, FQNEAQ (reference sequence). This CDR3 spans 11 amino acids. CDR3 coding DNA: TGTGCCAGCAGCCCGCAGGGCAAAGCTTTCTTT. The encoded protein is CASSPQGKAFF.

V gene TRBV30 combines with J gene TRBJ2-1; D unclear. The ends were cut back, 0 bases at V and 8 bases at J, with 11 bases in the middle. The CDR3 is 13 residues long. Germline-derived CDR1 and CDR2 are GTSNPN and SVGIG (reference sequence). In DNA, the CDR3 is TGTGCCTGGAGTGTAGAGTCTCTTGATGAGCAGTTCTTC. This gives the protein CAWSVESLDEQFF. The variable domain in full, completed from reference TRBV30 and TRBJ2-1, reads SQTIHQWPATLVQPVGSPLSLECTVEGTSNPNLYWYRQAAGRGLQLLFYSVGIGQISSEVPQNLSASRPQDRQFILSSKKLLLSDSGFYLCAWSVESLDEQFFGPGTRLTVL.

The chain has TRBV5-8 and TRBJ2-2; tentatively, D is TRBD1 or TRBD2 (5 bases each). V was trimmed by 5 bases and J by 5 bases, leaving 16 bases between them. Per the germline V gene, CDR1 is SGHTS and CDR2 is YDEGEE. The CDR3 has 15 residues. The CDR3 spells CASSWGISTTGELFF. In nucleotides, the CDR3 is TGTGCCAGCAGTTGGGGGATTTCGACGACCGGGGAGCTGTTTTTT. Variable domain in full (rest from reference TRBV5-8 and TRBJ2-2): EAGVTQSPTHLIKTRGQQATLRCSPISGHTSVYWYQQALGLGLQFLLWYDEGEERNRGNFPPRFSGRQFPNYSSELNVNALELEDSALYLCASSWGISTTGELFFGEGSRLTVL.

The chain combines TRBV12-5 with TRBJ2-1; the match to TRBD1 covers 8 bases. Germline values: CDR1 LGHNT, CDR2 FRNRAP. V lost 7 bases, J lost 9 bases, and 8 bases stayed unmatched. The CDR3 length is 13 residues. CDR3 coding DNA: TGTGCTAGTGCTCCGGGACAGGAGCGTGAGCAGTTCTTC. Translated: CASAPGQEREQFF.

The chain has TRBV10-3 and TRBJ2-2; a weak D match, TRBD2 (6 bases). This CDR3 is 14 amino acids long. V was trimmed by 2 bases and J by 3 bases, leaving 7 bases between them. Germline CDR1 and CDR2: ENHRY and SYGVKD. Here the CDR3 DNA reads TGTGCCATCAGTGAGGGGACTCACACCGGGGAGCTGTTTTTT. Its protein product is CAISEGTHTGELFF.